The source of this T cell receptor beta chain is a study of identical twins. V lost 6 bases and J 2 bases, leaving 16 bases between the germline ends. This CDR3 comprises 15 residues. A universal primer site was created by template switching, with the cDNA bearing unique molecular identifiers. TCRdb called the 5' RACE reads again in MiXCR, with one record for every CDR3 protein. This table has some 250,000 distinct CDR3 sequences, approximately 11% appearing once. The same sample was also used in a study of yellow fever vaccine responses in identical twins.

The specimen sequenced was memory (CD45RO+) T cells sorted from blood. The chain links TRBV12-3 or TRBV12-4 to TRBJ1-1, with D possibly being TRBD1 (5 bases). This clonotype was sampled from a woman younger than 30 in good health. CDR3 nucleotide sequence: TGTGCCAGCAGGAGGGAGGGGATGGGAAACACTGAAGCTTTCTTT. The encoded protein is CASRREGMGNTEAFF.